The 26 T cell receptor beta chains listed next were all sequenced from one sample in a study of blood T cell repertoires in COVID-19 (dated by TCRdb to 2018 to 2020). Library generation was performed with the immunoSEQ multiplex PCR assay. The table was pulled from immuneACCESS by TCRdb, which kept in-frame rearrangements only. Such tables lose some clones; where checked, under half of the loss comes from unresolved V genes, and the rest has no known cause. This sample has hundreds of thousands of clones in its table, and nearly 85% of those were observed once. Roughly 8.6% of the sample is in the top ten clones. Sequenced: peripheral blood. The receptors here all came from a human donor in a cohort sampled during active COVID-19.

Concerning this clone itself: A much larger clone lies one base from this, so it may be a read error. This chain connects TRBV11-3 to TRBJ2-7, with 11 bases identical to TRBD1. This CDR3 has 14 residues. Trimming at V came to 4 bases and at J to 3 bases, leaving 2 bases not matched to a gene. Germline CDR1 SGHNT, CDR2 YENEEA. DNA of the CDR3: TGTGCCAGCAGCTCGGGGACAGGGGGCTACGAGCAGTACTTC. Translated, it gives CASSSGTGGYEQYF.

The rearrangement links TRBV7-9 to TRBJ2-5; 10 nucleotides line up with TRBD2. The CDR3 runs 16 residues. Germline trimming cut 3 bases from V and 5 bases from J; bases unmatched to any gene: 9. Germline values: CDR1 SEHNR, CDR2 FQNEAQ (reference sequence). The CDR3: CASSFLLAGASETQYF. CDR3 in DNA: TGTGCCAGCAGCTTTTTGCTAGCGGGAGCATCCGAGACCCAGTACTTC.

DNA for the CDR3: TGTGCCACCAGCAGGACTATAGCGGGATCGTACGAGCAGTACTTC. Amino acid sequence: CATSRTIAGSYEQYF. The rearrangement joins TRBV15 to TRBJ2-7, with 8 bases matching TRBD2. CDR1 is LNHNV, CDR2 YYDKDF, per germline (reference sequence). V lost 3 bases and J lost 4; bases outside the gene matches: 8. CDR3 length equals 15 residues.

The chain links TRBV7-6 to TRBJ2-2; 11 nucleotides line up with TRBD2. J was trimmed by 6 bases and V by 2 bases; bases with no gene match: 5. This CDR3 comprises 16 residues. Germline values: CDR1 SGHVS, CDR2 FNYEAQ. The CDR3 DNA reads as TGTGCCAGCAGCTTATTGGGGGGACTAGCGGCCGGGGAGCTGTTTTTT. Its protein product is CASSLLGGLAAGELFF.

The chain recombines TRBV6-5 with TRBJ2-5; D perhaps matches TRBD1 (6 bases). The CDR3 extends over 15 amino acids. Trimming removed 5 bases from V and 3 bases from J, with 16 bases in between. Germline V gene data show CDR1 as MNHEY and CDR2 as SVGAGI. For the CDR3, the DNA is TGTGCCAGCAGTACACAACAGGGCGCGGAAGAGACCCAGTACTTC. It specifies CASSTQQGAEETQYF.

The chain couples TRBV6-1 to TRBJ2-1; 9 nucleotides agree with TRBD1. CDR3 size: 15 residues. The germline gives CDR1 MNHNS, CDR2 SASEGT. After removal of 2 bases from V and 3 bases from J, the junction contained 2 bases not matched to a gene. DNA of the CDR3: TGTGCCAGCAGTGAACCGGGACAGGGCTACAATGAGCAGTTCTTC. Its translation: CASSEPGQGYNEQFF.

This clone was recorded a few times. The rearrangement links TRBV5-1 to TRBJ1-3, with D possibly being TRBD1 (6 bases). The CDR3 totals 16 residues. CDR1 SGHRS and CDR2 YFSETQ come from the germline V gene. V was trimmed by 4 bases and J by 3 bases, leaving 17 bases between them. The CDR3 DNA reads TGCGCCAGCAGCGCCTATTTGGGGGCAGGTGGAAACACCATATATTTT. It is translated as CASSAYLGAGGNTIYF.

The chain carries TRBV10-1 and TRBJ2-7; TRBD2 matches 7 bases. Germline CDR1 is WNHNN and CDR2 is SYGVQD (reference sequence). CDR3 length equals 17 residues. With 2 bases clipped from V and 0 bases from J, the junction kept 10 bases outside the gene matches. The CDR3 region is CASSEAGLGSSSYEQYF. CDR3 in DNA: TGCGCCAGCAGTGAGGCCGGACTAGGGTCGAGCTCCTACGAGCAGTACTTC.

The rearrangement uses TRBV5-1 and TRBJ1-1; D remains unclear. This CDR3 contains 15 residues. Deletions cut 4 bases from V and 2 bases from J, with 15 bases between. Germline CDR1 SGHRS, CDR2 YFSETQ. CDR3 sequence (DNA): TGCGCCAGCAGCCTAGACCCCCGGGGAAACACTGAAGCTTTCTTT. Translating it yields CASSLDPRGNTEAFF.

The table lists this clone with a count of one. The chain is built from TRBV3-1 (or the pseudogene TRBV3-2) and TRBJ2-2; no firm D call. The CDR3 covers 14 residues. In germline, CDR1 is LGHDT, CDR2 YNNKEL (reference sequence). V lost 1 base and J 7 bases, leaving 10 bases between the germline ends. CDR3 nucleotide sequence: TGTGCCAGCAGCCAAGGGGCCCAGAGCGGGGAGCTGTTTTTT. Translation: CASSQGAQSGELFF.

In regard to this clone: Within the sample, other DNA sequences also encode this same CDR3. J is TRBJ2-7 and V is TRBV29-1, with TRBD1 matching 7 bases. The CDR3 covers 12 residues. V lost 5 bases and J lost 2; bases outside the gene matches: 3. Germline assignment: CDR1 SQVTM and CDR2 ANQGSEA. The CDR3 sequence: CSVRQGPYEQYF. The DNA of the CDR3 is TGCAGCGTTCGACAGGGTCCCTACGAGCAGTACTTC.

This clone was observed a few times. The rearrangement joins TRBV4-1 to TRBJ1-2; D uncertain. Germline V CDR1 and CDR2: MGHRA, YSYEKL. V was pared by 2 bases and J by 7 bases, with 14 bases between. The CDR3 length is 14 residues. In DNA form, the CDR3 reads TGCGCCAGCAGCCAAACTGAGGCAGCCCTTGGCTACACCTTC. This translates into CASSQTEAALGYTF.

V is TRBV19 and J is TRBJ1-5; maybe TRBD1 (6 bases). This CDR3 spans 12 amino acids. The germline gives CDR1 LNHDA, CDR2 SQIVND (reference sequence). V lost 9 bases, J lost 3 bases, and 9 bases lay in between. This CDR3 is CASRDTNQPQHF. The CDR3 DNA follows: TGTGCCAGCAGGGACACCAATCAGCCCCAGCATTTT.

The chain uses TRBV7-2 and TRBJ1-4, with D uncertain. Trimming cost V 2 bases and J 5 bases, with 12 bases left between them. The CDR3 extends over 15 amino acids. CDR1 and CDR2 from the germline V gene are SGHTA and FQGNSA. The CDR3 is CASSLTAPSNEKLFF. The CDR3 coding sequence is TGTGCCAGCAGCTTAACAGCCCCATCAAATGAAAAACTGTTTTTT.

In its sample, this clone was seen a few times. V gene TRBV18 combines with J gene TRBJ1-6; D not certain. Trimming left V 4 bases short and J 13 bases short, with 8 bases between. The CDR3 length is 11 residues. Germline values: CDR1 KGHSH, CDR2 LQKENI. As DNA, the CDR3 is TGTGCCAGCTCACGGGGAGGCCCCCTCCACTTT. This translates into CASSRGGPLHF.

This chain joins TRBV11-3 and TRBJ2-7, with 10 positions matching TRBD1. The CDR3 is made up of 17 amino acids. Per the germline V gene, CDR1 is SGHNT and CDR2 is YENEEA. Trimming removed 6 bases from V and 3 bases from J; junction bases left unmatched: 14. For the CDR3, the DNA is TGTGCCAGCAGTTCTAATTCCGGGACAGGGGAGCTCTACGAGCAGTACTTC. As protein: CASSSNSGTGELYEQYF.

The rearrangement links TRBV12-5 to TRBJ2-1; 11 bases map to TRBD2. Germline V gene lookup returns CDR1 LGHNT and CDR2 FRNRAP. The J segment lost 7 bases and the V segment lost 6 bases, leaving 11 bases of the junction unmatched. CDR3 length: 16 residues. The CDR3 nucleotides are TGTGCTAGTGGACTCCTAGCGGGGGGAACAAAGAATGAGCAGTTCTTC. Translation gives CASGLLAGGTKNEQFF.

The rearrangement links TRBV12-3 or TRBV12-4 to TRBJ1-4, with unresolved D. CDR3 length equals 13 residues. Trimming cost V 3 bases and J 7 bases, with 9 bases left between them. CDR3 nucleotide sequence: TGTGCCAGCAGTTTTATGGGGAGTGAAAAACTGTTTTTT. Encoded protein: CASSFMGSEKLFF.

This rearrangement joins TRBV6-5 to TRBJ1-4; 9 bases line up with TRBD1. Germline loops: CDR1 MNHEY, CDR2 SVGAGI. V shed 8 bases and J 2 bases; nucleotides not matched to a gene: 6. The length of the CDR3 is 15 residues. CDR3 nucleotides: TGTGCCAGCGGAACCGGGACAGGGACTAATGAAAAACTGTTTTTT. It specifies CASGTGTGTNEKLFF.

This chain joins TRBV5-5 and TRBJ1-2; D unresolved. The CDR3 sequence is 14 residues long. V gave up 7 bases and J gave up 3 bases, with 16 bases separating them. CDR1 SGHKS and CDR2 YYEKEE come from the germline V gene (reference sequence). CDR3 sequence: CASLPHSDYYGYTF. CDR3 nucleotide sequence: TGTGCCAGCTTACCTCATTCTGACTACTATGGCTACACCTTC.

This chain joins TRBV7-2 and TRBJ2-7, with D possibly being TRBD1 (6 bases). The length of the CDR3 is 17 residues. Germline V lookup: CDR1 SGHTA, CDR2 FQGNSA. Trimming pared 1 base from V and 2 bases from J, leaving 18 bases between. DNA for the CDR3: TGTGCCAGCAGCTTAGGTCTTCCGGGACAACCGACCTACGAGCAGTACTTC. It codes for CASSLGLPGQPTYEQYF.

This clone has a single count. The chain has TRBV10-3 and TRBJ1-1; 8 positions agree with TRBD1. V shed 4 bases, J shed 5 bases, and the junction held 6 bases outside the gene matches. This CDR3 is 14 amino acids long. Germline values: CDR1 ENHRY, CDR2 SYGVKD. The CDR3: CAISGAQGGTEAFF. In nucleotides, the CDR3 is TGTGCCATCAGTGGGGCACAGGGGGGAACTGAAGCTTTCTTT.

The chain couples TRBV6-4 to TRBJ2-3; 9 bases agree with TRBD2. From germline, CDR1 is MRHNA and CDR2 SNTAGT. This CDR3 is built from 16 residues. V gave up 5 bases and J gave up 0 bases; unmatched junction bases: 6. The CDR3 DNA follows: TGTGCCAGCAGTACGACTAGCGGAACTAGCACAGATACGCAGTATTTT. Its translation is CASSTTSGTSTDTQYF.

This sequence joins TRBV18 and TRBJ1-5; TRBD1 is a possible D gene (6 bases). The CDR3 is made up of 14 amino acids. Germline lookup yields CDR1 KGHSH and CDR2 LQKENI. V dropped 3 bases and J dropped 9 bases, with 15 bases sitting between them. The CDR3 DNA reads TGTGCCAGCTCACCTACAGGGTGGGAGACGCCCCAGCATTTT. This gives the protein CASSPTGWETPQHF.

This chain links TRBV5-1 with TRBJ2-5; a weak D match, TRBD2 (5 bases). V gave up 7 bases and J gave up 5 bases, with 15 bases separating them. CDR3 length: 13 amino acids. CDR1 and CDR2 from the germline V gene are SGHRS and YFSETQ. CDR3 coding DNA: TGCGCCAGCGACGGAGGAGGTCGGGAGACCCAGTACTTC. It translates to CASDGGGRETQYF.

The gene calls are TRBV6-5 and TRBJ1-6; possible D gene TRBD1, 5 bases. This CDR3 has 15 amino acids. Germline-derived CDR1 and CDR2 are MNHEY and SVGAGI. Trimming removed 7 bases from V and 9 bases from J, with 19 bases in between. CDR3 protein: CASTNGGARVSPLHF. CDR3 in DNA: TGTGCCAGCACCAACGGAGGGGCTAGGGTTTCACCCCTCCACTTT.